This T cell receptor beta chain was profiled in a study of response to subunit inactivated influenza vaccine. Study-level points and caveats: Few additional T cells are recruited per seasonal influenza vaccination, authors suggested.

MiXCR, applied by TCRdb to the RT-PCR reads, yields one record per CDR3 protein. The data contain roughly 570,000 distinct CDR3 sequences, 14% of them seen just once; the ten biggest clones take up around 10%. This clonotype has ten or more counts. Its antigen is still unknown. CDR3 length equals 16 residues. Trimming cost V 6 bases and J 5 bases, with 20 bases left between them. Per germline, CDR1 MDHEN and CDR2 SYDVKM. The rearrangement joins TRBV28 to TRBJ1-5; tentative D call: TRBD1 (5 bases). This clonotype originated in a man in his forties or fifties who received an inactivated influenza vaccine. The sequenced sample was PBMCs from blood, obtained 11 to 12 days after vaccination. The CDR3 is CASRGSRGTIHQPQHF. DNA of the CDR3: TGTGCCAGCAGGGGCTCGCGGGGCACCATACATCAGCCCCAGCATTTT.